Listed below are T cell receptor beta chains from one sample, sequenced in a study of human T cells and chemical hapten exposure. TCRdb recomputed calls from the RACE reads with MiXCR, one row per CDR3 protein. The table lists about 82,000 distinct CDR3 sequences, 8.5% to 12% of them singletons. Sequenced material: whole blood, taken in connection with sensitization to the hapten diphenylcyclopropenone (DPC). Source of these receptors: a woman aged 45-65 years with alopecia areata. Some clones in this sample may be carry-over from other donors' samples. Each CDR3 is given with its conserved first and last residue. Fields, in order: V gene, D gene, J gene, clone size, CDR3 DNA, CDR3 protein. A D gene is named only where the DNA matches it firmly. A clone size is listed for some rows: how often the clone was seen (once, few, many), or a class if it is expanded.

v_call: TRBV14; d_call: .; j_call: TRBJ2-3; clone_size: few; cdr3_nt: TGTGCCAGCAGCCACCCCAGGCCCACAGATACGCAGTATTTT; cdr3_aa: CASSHPRPTDTQYF
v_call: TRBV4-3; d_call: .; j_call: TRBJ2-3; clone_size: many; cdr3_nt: TGCGCCAGCAGCCACCTCCCTAGCACAGATACGCAGTATTTT; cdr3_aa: CASSHLPSTDTQYF
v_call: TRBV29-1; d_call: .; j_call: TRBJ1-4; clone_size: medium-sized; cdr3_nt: TGCAGCGTGCCGGCAGTAACTAATGAAAAACTGTTTTTT; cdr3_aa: CSVPAVTNEKLFF
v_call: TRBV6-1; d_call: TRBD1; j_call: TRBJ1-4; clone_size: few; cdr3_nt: TGTGCCAGCAGCGACAGGGGGTTCTCACTGTTTTTT; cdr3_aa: CASSDRGFSLFF
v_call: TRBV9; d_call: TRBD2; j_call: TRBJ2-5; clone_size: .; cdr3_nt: TGTGCCAGCAGCGCAAGGACTAGCGGAGAGACCCAGTACTTC; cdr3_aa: CASSARTSGETQYF
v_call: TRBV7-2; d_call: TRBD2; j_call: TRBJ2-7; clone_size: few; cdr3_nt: TGTGCCAGCAGCACCCGATCACTAGCGGGCCTCTCCTACGAGCAGTACTTC; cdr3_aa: CASSTRSLAGLSYEQYF
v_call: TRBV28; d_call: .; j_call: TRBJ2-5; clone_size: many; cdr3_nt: TGTGCCAGCAGAGAAAACAAAGAGACCCAGTACTTC; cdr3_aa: CASRENKETQYF
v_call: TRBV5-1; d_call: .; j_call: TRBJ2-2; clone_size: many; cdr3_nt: TGCGCCAGCAGTTCCGGGACCGGCCCCACCGGGGAGCTGTTTTTT; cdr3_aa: CASSSGTGPTGELFF
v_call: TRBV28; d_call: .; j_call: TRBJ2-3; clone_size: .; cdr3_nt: TGTGCCAGCAGCCCTGACAGTAGCGCCGATACGCAGTATTTT; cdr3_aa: CASSPDSSADTQYF
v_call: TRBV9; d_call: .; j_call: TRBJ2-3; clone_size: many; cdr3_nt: TGTGCCAGCAGCAAGCAGCACACAGATACGCAGTATTTT; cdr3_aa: CASSKQHTDTQYF
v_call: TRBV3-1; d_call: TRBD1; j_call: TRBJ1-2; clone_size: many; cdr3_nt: TGTGCCAGCAGCCAAGAGACACAGGGGACGGGCTACACCTTC; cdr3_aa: CASSQETQGTGYTF
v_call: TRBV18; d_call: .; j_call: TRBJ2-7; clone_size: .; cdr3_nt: TGTGCCAGCTCACCATCCAGATCCTACGAGCAGTACTTC; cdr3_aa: CASSPSRSYEQYF
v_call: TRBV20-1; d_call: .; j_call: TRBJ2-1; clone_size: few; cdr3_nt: TGCAGTGCTAGTAGGGGGAGCGCCTACAATGAGCAGTTCTTC; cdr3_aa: CSASRGSAYNEQFF
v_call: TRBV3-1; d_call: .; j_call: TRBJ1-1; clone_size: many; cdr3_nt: TGTGCCAGCAGCCCCCCTTCGAACACTGAAGCTTTCTTT; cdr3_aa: CASSPPSNTEAFF
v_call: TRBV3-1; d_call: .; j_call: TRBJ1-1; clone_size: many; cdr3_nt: TGTGCCAGCAGCCGACAGGACGCGGGCACTGAAGCTTTCTTT; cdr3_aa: CASSRQDAGTEAFF
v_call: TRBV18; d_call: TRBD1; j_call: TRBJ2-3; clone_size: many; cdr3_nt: TGTGCCAGCTCACCAACAGGGGCAGATACGCAGTATTTT; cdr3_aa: CASSPTGADTQYF
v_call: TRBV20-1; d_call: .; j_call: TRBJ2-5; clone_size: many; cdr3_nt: TGCAGTGCTAGAGATAGTCTCGGACATCTGGGAGAGACCCAGTACTTC; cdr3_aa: CSARDSLGHLGETQYF
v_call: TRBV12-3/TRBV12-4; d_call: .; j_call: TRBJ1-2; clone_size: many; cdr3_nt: TGTGCCAGCAGTCAAGGACGACTCTATGGCTACACCTTC; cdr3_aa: CASSQGRLYGYTF
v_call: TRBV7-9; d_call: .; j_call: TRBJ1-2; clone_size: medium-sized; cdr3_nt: TGTGCCAGCAGCTTAGTTCCTGAGCCGACAGGCACTTTC; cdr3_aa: CASSLVPEPTGTF
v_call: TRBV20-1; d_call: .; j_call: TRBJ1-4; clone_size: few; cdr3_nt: TGCAGTGCTGGTCACCGCAGGTCTATCGGGGTAACTAATGAAAAACTGTTTTTT; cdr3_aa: CSAGHRRSIGVTNEKLFF
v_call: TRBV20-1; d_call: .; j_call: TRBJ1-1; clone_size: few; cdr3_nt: TGCAGTGCTAGCCAGAACACTGAAGCTTTCTTT; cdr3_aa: CSASQNTEAFF
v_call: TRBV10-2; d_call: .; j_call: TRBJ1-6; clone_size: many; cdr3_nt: TGCGCCAGCAGTGAGTCTATCAACTCCGGACACAATTCACCCCTCCACTTT; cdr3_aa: CASSESINSGHNSPLHF
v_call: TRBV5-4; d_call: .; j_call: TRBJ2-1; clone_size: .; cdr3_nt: TGTGCCAGCAGCTTGACGGGACAATCTTTCAGGGTTTACAATGAGCAGTTCTTC; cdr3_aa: CASSLTGQSFRVYNEQFF
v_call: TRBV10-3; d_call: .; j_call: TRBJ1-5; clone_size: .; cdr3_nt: TGTGCCACGGCAGCGGCCAGCAATCAGCCCCAGCATTTT; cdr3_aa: CATAAASNQPQHF
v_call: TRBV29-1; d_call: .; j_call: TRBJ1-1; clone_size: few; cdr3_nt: TGCAGCGGACATTTGAACACTGAAGCTTTCTTT; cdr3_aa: CSGHLNTEAFF
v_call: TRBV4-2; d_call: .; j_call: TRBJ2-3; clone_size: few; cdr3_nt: TGTGCCAGCAGCCAAGTACGGGAAGATACGCAGTATTTT; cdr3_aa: CASSQVREDTQYF
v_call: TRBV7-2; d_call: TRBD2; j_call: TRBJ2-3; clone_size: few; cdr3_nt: TGTGCCAGCAGCTTAGGAGCGGGAAGAGCGACAGATACGCAGTATTTT; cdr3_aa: CASSLGAGRATDTQYF
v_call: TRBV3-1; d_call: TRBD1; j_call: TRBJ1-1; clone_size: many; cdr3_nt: TGTGCCAGCAGCCAAGATTACAGGGGCCCTGAAGCTTTCTTT; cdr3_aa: CASSQDYRGPEAFF
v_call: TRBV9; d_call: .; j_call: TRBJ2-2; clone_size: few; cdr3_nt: TGTGCCAGCAGCGTAGGCCCCGGGGAGCTGTTTTTT; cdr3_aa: CASSVGPGELFF
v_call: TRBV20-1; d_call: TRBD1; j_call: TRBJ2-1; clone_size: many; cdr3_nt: TGCAGTGCTAGGCACCCCACAGGGGGACGCAATGAGCAGTTCTTC; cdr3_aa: CSARHPTGGRNEQFF
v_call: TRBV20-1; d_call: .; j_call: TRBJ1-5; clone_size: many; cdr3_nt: TGCAGTGCTAGAGAAGGGGGGTTCGGCAATCAGCCCCAGCATTTT; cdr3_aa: CSAREGGFGNQPQHF
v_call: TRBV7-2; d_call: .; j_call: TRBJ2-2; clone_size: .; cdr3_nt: TGTGCCAGCAGCTCGGACACATCGAACACCGGGGAGCTGTTTTTT; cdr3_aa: CASSSDTSNTGELFF
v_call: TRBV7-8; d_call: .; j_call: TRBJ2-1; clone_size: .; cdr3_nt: TGTGCCAGCAGCCCCACACGAGGGGGAGACCTAGGGAAGTTCTTC; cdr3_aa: CASSPTRGGDLGKFF
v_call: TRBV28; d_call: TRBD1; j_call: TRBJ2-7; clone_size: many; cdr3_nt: TGTGCCAGCAGTAGGGACAGGAGACAAGAGCAGTACTTC; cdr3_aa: CASSRDRRQEQYF
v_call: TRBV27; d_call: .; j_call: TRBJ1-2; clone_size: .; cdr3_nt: TGTGCCAGCAGACCGGGACTCCTTTGGGCTGGCTACACCTTC; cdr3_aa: CASRPGLLWAGYTF
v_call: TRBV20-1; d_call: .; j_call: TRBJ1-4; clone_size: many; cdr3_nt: TGCAGTGCTAGTCCCGGGGATGGTGAAAAACTGTTTTTT; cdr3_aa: CSASPGDGEKLFF
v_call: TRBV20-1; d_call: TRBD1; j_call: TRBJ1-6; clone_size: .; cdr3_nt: TGCAGTGCCCGACCGGGACAGAATAATTCACCCCTCCACTTT; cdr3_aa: CSARPGQNNSPLHF
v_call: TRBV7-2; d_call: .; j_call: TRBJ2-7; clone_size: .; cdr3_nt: TGTGCCAACAGCTTCAGGGAGAAGCTTTACGAGCAGTACTTC; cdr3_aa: CANSFREKLYEQYF